This entry lists 24 T cell receptor beta chains sequenced from one sample in a study of PD-1 blockade in classical Hodgkin lymphoma. TCRdb's table, derived via immunoSEQ multiplex PCR, lists solely in-frame clones and lacks some. Among 29,000 or so clones listed, approximately 80% were seen once. Described time point: cycle 4 day 1 (C4D1), after around six weeks of nivolumab. Every single patient, without exception, relapsed after autologous stem cell transplantation, and brentuximab vedotin exposure varied. Magnetic negative selection was used to purify CD4+ T cells from thawed PBMCs. The source was CD4+ T cells from blood, collected before the fourth cycle of nivolumab. The receptors stem from a human donor with classical Hodgkin lymphoma.

The sample holds a few counts of this clone. The CDR3 sequence: CASSLLPGDEAFF. As DNA, the CDR3 is TGCGCCAGCAGCTTGTTGCCAGGGGATGAAGCTTTCTTT. The chain recombines TRBV5-1 with TRBJ1-1, with D possibly matching TRBD1 (6 bases). Germline assignment: CDR1 SGHRS and CDR2 YFSETQ. CDR3 length: 13 residues. Deletions cut 1 base from V and 7 bases from J, with 11 bases between.

V and J are TRBV6-5 and TRBJ2-1; possible D gene TRBD2, 6 bases. The CDR3 length is 15 residues. V lost 2 bases to trimming and J lost 5 bases, with 13 bases between them. Germline-derived CDR1 and CDR2 are MNHEY and SVGAGI. This chain's CDR3 is CASSYPGLGHNEQFF. The CDR3 nucleotides read TGTGCCAGCAGTTACCCGGGACTCGGTCACAATGAGCAGTTCTTC.

The table lists this clone with a count of one. J is TRBJ2-2 and V is TRBV11-3, with D perhaps TRBD2 (5 bases). The CDR3 totals 15 residues. The V end was cut by 4 bases, the J end by 4 bases, with 13 bases between. CDR1 is SGHNT and CDR2 is YENEEA in the germline V gene. For the CDR3, the DNA is TGTGCCAGCAGCTACTATCGGGGTGGCACCGGGGAGCTGTTTTTT. Translation: CASSYYRGGTGELFF.

This chain connects TRBV5-4 to TRBJ2-7, with 7 nucleotides matching TRBD2. The junction had 13 bases not matched to a gene; V was cut back by 0 bases and J by 7 bases. Germline V gene sequence: CDR1 SGHNT, CDR2 YYREEE (reference sequence). CDR3 length: 16 amino acids. CDR3 in DNA: TGTGCCAGCAGCTTGGGGGGAGGGACCGGCCCATGGGAGCAGTACTTC. Protein product: CASSLGGGTGPWEQYF.

This clone was seen a few times. One end of the junction fails to match germline, which may point to a read error. This chain links TRBV7-9 with TRBJ1-4; D remains ambiguous. The germline V gene has CDR1 SEHNR and CDR2 FQNEAQ (reference sequence). The CDR3 is made up of 13 amino acids. CDR3: CASSSTTEVRSVF. The CDR3 DNA sequence: TGTGCCAGCAGCTCGACAACCGAGGTCCGGTCGGTTTTT.

The CDR3 coding sequence is TGTGCCAGCAGCGTAGGAGGGGGCAGGGAGACCCAGTACTTC. Its translation is CASSVGGGRETQYF. The chain combines TRBV9 with TRBJ2-5; the match to TRBD1 covers 7 bases. The CDR3 runs to 14 residues. With V trimmed by 0 bases and J by 5 bases, 4 bases remained unmatched. CDR1 and CDR2 from the germline V gene are SGDLS and YYNGEE.

The chain combines TRBV11-3 with TRBJ2-7, with 8 bases that match TRBD1. Germline V CDR1 and CDR2: SGHNT, YENEEA. V shed 1 base and J 3 bases; nucleotides not matched to a gene: 5. This CDR3 region has 15 residues. The CDR3 loop is CASSLGPGGFYEQYF. CDR3 sequence (DNA): TGTGCCAGCAGCTTAGGCCCAGGGGGCTTCTACGAGCAGTACTTC. Supplemented by reference TRBV11-3 and TRBJ2-7, the full variable domain reads EAGVVQSPRYKIIEKKQPVAFWCNPISGHNTLYWYLQNLGQGPELLIRYENEEAVDDSQLPKDRFSAERLKGVDSTLKIQPAELGDSAVYLCASSLGPGGFYEQYFGPGTRLTVT.

The chain links TRBV5-1 to TRBJ1-1; tentatively, D is TRBD1 (5 bases). Germline V lookup: CDR1 SGHRS, CDR2 YFSETQ. Trimming took 4 bases from V and 1 from J, leaving 8 bases between them. This CDR3 is 13 amino acids long. CDR3 in DNA: TGCGCCAGCAGCGCCACAGGGAACACTGAAGCTTTCTTT. It translates to CASSATGNTEAFF.

In regard to this clone: Other DNA sequences of this sample code for an identical CDR3. The rearrangement joins TRBV6-1 to TRBJ1-5, with no clear D. CDR3 size: 11 residues. V lost 0 bases and J 6 bases, leaving 0 bases between the germline ends. Germline V CDR1 and CDR2: MNHNS, SASEGT. Here the CDR3 reads CASSEAQPQHF. In DNA, the CDR3 is TGTGCCAGCAGTGAAGCTCAGCCCCAGCATTTT.

V usage is TRBV5-1 and J usage is TRBJ1-1; D is possibly TRBD1 (5 bases). V lost 7 bases and J 2 bases, leaving 12 bases between the germline ends. The germline V gene encodes CDR1 SGHRS and CDR2 YFSETQ. This CDR3 is built from 13 residues. In DNA form, the CDR3 reads TGCGCCAGCGCTGCAGGGAGTAACACTGAAGCTTTCTTT. Translation gives CASAAGSNTEAFF.

J is TRBJ1-5 and V is TRBV4-1, with 7 nucleotides matching TRBD1. Trimming took 2 bases from V and 0 from J; bases not matched to a gene: 7. Germline V gene sequence: CDR1 MGHRA, CDR2 YSYEKL. There are 17 residues in the CDR3. The CDR3 region has the DNA TGCGCCAGCAGCCAACGGGACAGCCTTTATAGCAATCAGCCCCAGCATTTT. It translates to CASSQRDSLYSNQPQHF.

The chain couples TRBV2 to TRBJ1-1, with TRBD1 matching 7 bases. With 8 bases clipped from V and 5 bases from J, the junction kept 8 bases outside the gene matches. This CDR3 comprises 13 residues. Germline CDR1 is SNHLY and CDR2 is FYNNEI. CDR3 nucleotides: TGTGCCAGCTCCCGACAGGGCCTAACTGAAGCTTTCTTT. It codes for CASSRQGLTEAFF.

The rearrangement joins TRBV5-1 to TRBJ2-1; D possibly corresponds to TRBD1 (6 bases). This CDR3 is 15 amino acids long. The V end was cut by 0 bases, the J end by 2 bases, with 9 bases between. Germline CDR1 and CDR2: SGHRS and YFSETQ. The CDR3 protein is CASSLVGQPYNEQFF. Written as DNA, the CDR3 is TGCGCCAGCAGCTTGGTCGGACAGCCCTACAATGAGCAGTTCTTC.

The rearrangement links TRBV18 to TRBJ1-2, with a weak D call TRBD1 (6 bases). The length of the CDR3 is 14 residues. With 5 bases removed from V and 8 bases from J, the gap between germline ends came to 18 bases. Germline CDR1 KGHSH, CDR2 LQKENI. CDR3 sequence reads: CASSADTGISGYTF. The CDR3 region has the DNA TGTGCCAGCTCAGCCGACACAGGGATATCCGGCTACACCTTC.

A single count supports this clone. V gene TRBV5-1 combines with J gene TRBJ1-4, with D possibly being TRBD1 (5 bases). V was trimmed by 0 bases and J by 4 bases, leaving 10 bases between them. This CDR3 is built from 15 residues. The germline CDR1 and CDR2 sequences are SGHRS and YFSETQ. The CDR3 bases are TGCGCCAGCAGCTTGGTAGGGGCGTTTAATGAAAAACTGTTTTTT. This sequence encodes CASSLVGAFNEKLFF.

The rearrangement links TRBV5-1 to TRBJ1-4; 9 bases are shared with TRBD1. V shed 4 bases and J 3 bases; nucleotides not matched to a gene: 4. This CDR3 has 15 amino acids. CDR1 is SGHRS, CDR2 YFSETQ, per germline. The CDR3 region is CASSPGQGANEKLFF. DNA of the CDR3: TGCGCCAGCAGCCCGGGACAGGGAGCTAATGAAAAACTGTTTTTT.

V is TRBV5-1 and J is TRBJ2-2, with D possibly matching TRBD2 (6 bases). The germline gives CDR1 SGHRS, CDR2 YFSETQ. The V gene lost 4 bases and the J gene lost 6 bases, with 10 bases spanning the gap. The CDR3 is made up of 13 amino acids. Here the CDR3 reads CASSPAGAGELFF. The CDR3 DNA reads TGCGCCAGCAGCCCAGCGGGTGCCGGGGAGCTGTTTTTT.

V and J are TRBV6-5 and TRBJ1-1; possible D gene TRBD1, 5 bases. V gave up 2 bases and J gave up 2 bases, with 9 bases separating them. Germline V gene sequence: CDR1 MNHEY, CDR2 SVGAGI. The CDR3 sequence is 14 residues long. CDR3 nucleotide sequence: TGTGCCAGCAGTTACGCGGACACTAACACTGAAGCTTTCTTT. Translating it yields CASSYADTNTEAFF.

The J gene is TRBJ2-5, the V gene TRBV5-1; D ambiguous. The CDR3 extends over 15 amino acids. Germline V gives CDR1 SGHRS, CDR2 YFSETQ. Deletions cut 0 bases from V and 1 base from J, with 10 bases between. The CDR3 region is CASSLVGQSQETQYF. The CDR3 DNA follows: TGCGCCAGCAGCTTGGTAGGGCAGAGCCAAGAGACCCAGTACTTC.

This clone is a singleton in its sample. CDR3 coding DNA: TGTGCCAGCAGTGGACAGGGGGCTAGCACAGATACGCAGTATTTT. Translated: CASSGQGASTDTQYF. This chain links TRBV2 with TRBJ2-3; TRBD1 agrees at 10 bases. The junction had 1 base not matched to a gene; V was cut back by 4 bases and J by 0 bases. CDR1 is SNHLY and CDR2 is FYNNEI in the germline V gene. This CDR3 region has 15 residues.

The chain carries TRBV4-2 and TRBJ2-7; a weak D match, TRBD2 (6 bases). Germline CDR1 reads LGHNA; CDR2 reads YNFKEQ. Between the trimmed V and J ends, which lost 7 bases and 3 bases, there was a span of 10 bases. The CDR3 length is 12 residues. CDR3 residues: CASKGGDYEQYF. For the CDR3, the DNA is TGTGCCAGCAAGGGAGGCGACTACGAGCAGTACTTC.

This chain joins TRBV6-6 and TRBJ2-1; 10 bases are a match to TRBD1. The germline CDR1 and CDR2 sequences are MNHNY and SVGAGI (reference sequence). This CDR3 is built from 14 residues. V was pared by 4 bases and J by 5 bases, with 2 bases of the junction left unmatched. The CDR3 coding sequence is TGTGCCAGCAGTTTCGGACAGGGGGACAATGAGCAGTTCTTC. As protein: CASSFGQGDNEQFF.

The chain is built from TRBV30 and TRBJ1-6; D ambiguous. This CDR3 has 14 residues. Germline V CDR1 and CDR2: GTSNPN, SVGIG (reference sequence). V gave up 0 bases and J gave up 5 bases, with 8 bases separating them. The CDR3 here is CAWSVTVNNSPLHF. DNA of the CDR3: TGTGCCTGGAGTGTAACAGTTAATAATTCACCCCTCCACTTT.

Written as DNA, the CDR3 is TGTGCCAGCAGCTTACAGGGTGGCAATCAGCCCCAGCATTTT. Encoded protein: CASSLQGGNQPQHF. This chain uses TRBV7-9 with TRBJ1-5; tentatively, D is TRBD1 (5 bases). The CDR3 runs 14 residues. The V and J ends lost 2 bases and 2 bases respectively, with 7 bases between them. CDR1 and CDR2 (germline): SEHNR, FQNEAQ (reference sequence).